The TCR beta chain under discussion was sequenced for a study of neurological immune-mediated disorders. Study outcomes and limitations: TCR clonal expansion peaked in HTLV-1-associated myelopathy patients and was lowest in multiple sclerosis patients.

CDR3 length: 14 residues. The V segment lost 3 bases and the J segment 2 bases; nucleotides outside the gene matches: 1. The cDNA was synthesized by 5'RACE incorporating 10-nucleotide random UMIs. TCRdb ran MiXCR on the 5' RACE reads and lists one entry per CDR3 protein. The sample gives around 46,000 distinct CDR3 sequences, around 25% of which show up once; 20% to 30% is in the top ten. This clonotype came up many times. Its antigen is not known. V is TRBV12-3 or TRBV12-4 and J is TRBJ2-1; 7 bases fit TRBD2. Source material: PBMCs. This sequence originates from a woman between 70 and 85 years old in good health. The DNA for the CDR3 is TGTGCCAGCAGTTTCAGCGGGGCCTACAATGAGCAGTTCTTC. Protein: CASSFSGAYNEQFF.